This T cell receptor beta chain derives from a study of blood T cells in healthy people across ages (dated by TCRdb to the mid-2010s). For the wider study: In model experiments, roughly one uniquely barcoded TCR beta cDNA molecule per two T cells was captured by template switching. Donors of different ages were randomly distributed across sequencing lanes to avoid experimental bias. To track age-related changes in TCR beta repertoire diversity, the study relied on deep sequencing normalized with unique cDNA molecular identifiers. Four age groups were formed from the donors: young (average roughly 15 years), middle-aged (approximately 41), aged (around 68) and long-lived (about 75). Using the same blood draw, the study looked at two additional independent replicas of 1 million unique cDNA reads for two donors, one aged 18 to 30 and the other aged 80 or older.

The library relied on 5' RACE. Sequencing used an Illumina HiSeq 2500. A second PCR of roughly 7 to 12 cycles was performed with a sample-barcoded 5' primer and a J-beta primer mix. A unique molecular identifier was introduced onto each TCR beta cDNA molecule by a template-switch 5' adaptor carrying 12 random nucleotides. At least 3 million CDR3-containing paired-end reads were obtained from each sample. First-strand cDNA was synthesized from all RNA with the Mint cDNA synthesis kit, primed by a TRBC-specific oligonucleotide. Following uracil-DNA glycosylase treatment, a first 18-cycle PCR with universal primers M1SS and BC2_uni_R was performed on all cDNA. The study's processing was this. For normalization, 1 million high-quality reads were randomly selected from each sample, with every read carrying a distinct molecular identifier. Instead of being binned into consensus sequences, reads that shared molecular identifiers were thrown out. CDR3 identification, clonotype clustering and error correction used MiTCR with a Q25 quality threshold and the strictest error-elimination algorithm. A nonparametric unseen species model with Euler transformation was used to estimate a lower bound on total TCR beta diversity. The public reads were run again by TCRdb, first through fastp at Q25 and then through MiXCR, and only productive beta chains were kept. Here each entry gathers all rows of one CDR3 protein and keeps the most common genes and DNA. The V and J calls here are based on TCRdb, not the publication. The sample has approximately 1.5 million distinct CDR3 sequences on record, about 42% of them singletons. The top ten constitute about 4% of the sample.

The 39 donors, aged about 6 to 90 years, were systemically healthy Caucasian individuals from Russia. Roughly 10 milliliters of peripheral blood were collected from each donor into EDTA-treated Vacutainer tubes. Ficoll-Paque density-gradient centrifugation was used to isolate PBMCs, with at least 7 million per sample. Trizol reagent was used to extract total RNA from PBMCs, with at least 6 micrograms per sample. For every donor, flow cytometry on a PBMC aliquot measured the percentage of naive CD45RAhigh/CD27high T cells. General findings and caveats noted by the study authors: A strong correlation was found between observed TCR beta diversity and the percentage of naive T cells measured by flow cytometry. Conclusive comparison of naive and antigen-experienced compartments was prevented by the profiling of bulk unsorted PBMCs. Total diversity estimates from one million sequenced T cells were considered lower bounds and underestimates. Donor CMV infection status was unknown, potentially confounding age-related changes in expanded clonotypes. Compared with the aged group, the long-lived group had more naive CD4+ T cells, fewer expanded clones and increased TCR diversity, a pattern suggesting age selection. Observed TCR beta diversity per million T cells fell roughly linearly with age, and a significant reduction was already apparent by age about 36.

On this clonotype: What antigen it recognizes has not been identified. Per-nucleotide qualities are absent, and no much larger clonotype sits a single base away.

The clonotype comes from a young woman in good health. Sequenced sample: blood.

The CDR3 protein: CASSLQFSTSGANVLTF. The DNA reads as follows: TGCGCCAGCAGCTTGCAGTTTTCAACCTCTGGGGCCAACGTCCTGACTTTC. The V and J genes are TRBV5-1 and TRBJ2-6, with no reliable assignment of the D segment. V is clipped by 1 base and J by 0 bases, and the sequence between their germline boundaries is 11 bases long. The CDR3 goes from the cysteine to the phenylalanine over 17 residues. Of all the DNA, just the CDR3 is kept, 51 bases in frame from base 1. Looking up the germline V gene yields CDR1 SGHRS and CDR2 YFSETQ.